These T cell receptor beta chains were read from a single sample in a study of post-analysis software for immune sequencing data. MiXCR, run by TCRdb on the PCR reads, gives a single entry per CDR3 protein. Seen here are roughly 800,000 distinct CDR3 sequences, about 53% observed once, and the top ten hold under 6%. The sample consisted of blood. The receptors here all came from a girl aged 10-17 years with multiple sclerosis. Both conserved end residues are trimmed from each CDR3. Each record gives: D gene, V gene, J gene, CDR3 protein. D genes are given only for firm matches.

D: -; V: TRBV6-4; J: TRBJ1-2; CDR3: ASSVGGNYGYT
D: -; V: TRBV9; J: TRBJ1-2; CDR3: ASSGARGTGSGYT
D: TRBD2; V: TRBV20-1; J: TRBJ2-4; CDR3: SARGRLAVAKNIQY
D: TRBD1; V: TRBV5-1; J: TRBJ2-1; CDR3: ASSLEGQGAWDEQF
D: -; V: TRBV12-3/TRBV12-4; J: TRBJ1-5; CDR3: ASSPRQDQPQH
D: -; V: TRBV15; J: TRBJ2-7; CDR3: ATSSGPTYEQY
D: -; V: TRBV10-3; J: TRBJ2-7; CDR3: AISEGHSIPYEQY
D: TRBD2; V: TRBV6-5; J: TRBJ2-1; CDR3: ASSYSGGSQF
D: TRBD1; V: TRBV10-2; J: TRBJ1-2; CDR3: ASSEGQVDGYT
D: TRBD2; V: TRBV7-9; J: TRBJ2-4; CDR3: ASRWGGSQETQH
D: TRBD1; V: TRBV14; J: TRBJ1-2; CDR3: ASSYFTGTDYGYT
D: -; V: TRBV10-3; J: TRBJ2-3; CDR3: AISEGAPDTQY
D: TRBD2; V: TRBV20-1; J: TRBJ2-7; CDR3: SAREPSGTYEQY
D: -; V: TRBV20-1; J: TRBJ1-1; CDR3: SAFRNTEAF
D: TRBD2; V: TRBV12-3/TRBV12-4; J: TRBJ2-7; CDR3: ASSFGEGRTQY
D: -; V: TRBV25-1; J: TRBJ2-7; CDR3: ASSGTTPYEQY
D: -; V: TRBV20-1; J: TRBJ2-7; CDR3: SARGPGVYEQY
D: -; V: TRBV5-1; J: TRBJ2-7; CDR3: ASSDPQGRRDEQY
D: -; V: TRBV15; J: TRBJ2-7; CDR3: ATSRALLNRVNEQY
D: -; V: TRBV12-3/TRBV12-4; J: TRBJ2-7; CDR3: ASSLGSHEQY
D: TRBD2; V: TRBV6-5; J: TRBJ2-3; CDR3: ASSSGDSDTQY
D: -; V: TRBV6-1; J: TRBJ2-5; CDR3: ASSARGPQETQY
D: -; V: TRBV4-1; J: TRBJ1-1; CDR3: ASSPNTGLFTEAF
D: -; V: TRBV9; J: TRBJ2-1; CDR3: ASSAADEQF
D: -; V: TRBV14; J: TRBJ2-7; CDR3: ASRGHHGYEQY
D: -; V: TRBV7-2; J: TRBJ2-5; CDR3: ASSLVSWGVQETQY
D: TRBD1; V: TRBV15; J: TRBJ2-5; CDR3: ATSRGDRGETQY